The present entry profiles one TCR beta chain with its context. Sequencing was at deep level. This table comes from immunoSEQ multiplex PCR, and its TCRdb copy is limited to in-frame clones, with some not included. This table holds a few hundred thousand clones, around 72% found once. From germline, CDR1 is GTSNPN and CDR2 SVGIG (reference sequence). The ends were cut back, 0 bases at V and 0 bases at J, with 5 bases in the middle. The CDR3 loop spans 13 amino acids. The data derive from a study of shared clonotypes between healthy human individuals. The specimen sequenced was memory CD4+ T cells sorted from blood. Regarding subset: CD45RA-negative fraction. This receptor was taken from a man in his thirties or forties in good health. This rearrangement joins TRBV30 to TRBJ1-1; D is unclear. The CDR3 bases are TGTGCCTGGAGTGTCACCATGAACACTGAAGCTTTCTTT. This gives the protein CAWSVTMNTEAFF. The full variable domain, with the rest looked up from reference TRBV30 and TRBJ1-1, is SQTIHQWPATLVQPVGSPLSLECTVEGTSNPNLYWYRQAAGRGLQLLFYSVGIGQISSEVPQNLSASRPQDRQFILSSKKLLLSDSGFYLCAWSVTMNTEAFFGQGTRLTVV.